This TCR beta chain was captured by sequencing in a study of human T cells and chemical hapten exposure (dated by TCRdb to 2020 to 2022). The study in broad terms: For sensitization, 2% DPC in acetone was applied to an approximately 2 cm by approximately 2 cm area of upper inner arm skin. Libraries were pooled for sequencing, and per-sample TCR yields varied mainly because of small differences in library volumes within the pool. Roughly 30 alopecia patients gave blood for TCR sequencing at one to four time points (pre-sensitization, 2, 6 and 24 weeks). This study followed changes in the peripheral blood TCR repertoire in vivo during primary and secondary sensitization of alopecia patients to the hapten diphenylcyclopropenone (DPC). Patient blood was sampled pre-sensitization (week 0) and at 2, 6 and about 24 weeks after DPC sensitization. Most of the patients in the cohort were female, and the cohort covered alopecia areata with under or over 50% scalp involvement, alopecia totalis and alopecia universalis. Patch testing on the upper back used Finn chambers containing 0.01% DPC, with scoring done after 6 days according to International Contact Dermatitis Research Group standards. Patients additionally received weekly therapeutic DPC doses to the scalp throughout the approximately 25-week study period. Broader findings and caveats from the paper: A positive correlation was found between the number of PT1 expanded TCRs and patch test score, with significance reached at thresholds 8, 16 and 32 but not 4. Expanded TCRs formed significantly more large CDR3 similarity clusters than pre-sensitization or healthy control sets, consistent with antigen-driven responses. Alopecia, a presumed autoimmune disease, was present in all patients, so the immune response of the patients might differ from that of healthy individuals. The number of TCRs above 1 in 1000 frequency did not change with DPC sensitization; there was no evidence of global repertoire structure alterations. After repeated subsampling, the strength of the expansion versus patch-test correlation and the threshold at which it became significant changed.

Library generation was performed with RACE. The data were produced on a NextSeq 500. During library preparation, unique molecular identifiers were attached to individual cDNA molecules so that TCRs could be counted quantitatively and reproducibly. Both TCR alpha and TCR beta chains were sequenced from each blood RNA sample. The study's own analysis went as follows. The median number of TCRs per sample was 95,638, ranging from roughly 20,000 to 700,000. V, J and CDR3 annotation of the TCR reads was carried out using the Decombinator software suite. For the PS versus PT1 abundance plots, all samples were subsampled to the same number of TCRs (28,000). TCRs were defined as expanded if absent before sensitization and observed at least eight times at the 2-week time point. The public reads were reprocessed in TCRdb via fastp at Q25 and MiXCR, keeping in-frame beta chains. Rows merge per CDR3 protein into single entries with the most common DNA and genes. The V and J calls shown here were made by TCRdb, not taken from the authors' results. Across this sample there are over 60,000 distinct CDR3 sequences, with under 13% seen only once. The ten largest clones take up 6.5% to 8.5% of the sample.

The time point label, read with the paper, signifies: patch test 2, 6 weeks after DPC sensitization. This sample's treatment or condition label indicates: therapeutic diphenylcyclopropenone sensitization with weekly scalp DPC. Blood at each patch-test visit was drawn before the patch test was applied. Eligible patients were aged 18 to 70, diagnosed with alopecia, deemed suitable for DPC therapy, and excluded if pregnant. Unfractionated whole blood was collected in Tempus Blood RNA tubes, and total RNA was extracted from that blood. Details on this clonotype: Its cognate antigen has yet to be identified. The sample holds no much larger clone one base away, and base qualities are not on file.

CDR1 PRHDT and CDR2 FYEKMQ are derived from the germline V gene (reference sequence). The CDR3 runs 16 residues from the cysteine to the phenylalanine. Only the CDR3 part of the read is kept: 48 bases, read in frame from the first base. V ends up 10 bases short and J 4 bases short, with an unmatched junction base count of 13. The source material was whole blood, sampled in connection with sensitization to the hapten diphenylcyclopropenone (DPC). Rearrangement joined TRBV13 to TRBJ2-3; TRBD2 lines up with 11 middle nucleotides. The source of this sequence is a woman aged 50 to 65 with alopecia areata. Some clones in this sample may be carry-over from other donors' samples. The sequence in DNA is TGTGCCACCCGAGCGCTAGCGGGAGGAAGCGCAGATACGCAGTATTTT. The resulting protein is CATRALAGGSADTQYF.